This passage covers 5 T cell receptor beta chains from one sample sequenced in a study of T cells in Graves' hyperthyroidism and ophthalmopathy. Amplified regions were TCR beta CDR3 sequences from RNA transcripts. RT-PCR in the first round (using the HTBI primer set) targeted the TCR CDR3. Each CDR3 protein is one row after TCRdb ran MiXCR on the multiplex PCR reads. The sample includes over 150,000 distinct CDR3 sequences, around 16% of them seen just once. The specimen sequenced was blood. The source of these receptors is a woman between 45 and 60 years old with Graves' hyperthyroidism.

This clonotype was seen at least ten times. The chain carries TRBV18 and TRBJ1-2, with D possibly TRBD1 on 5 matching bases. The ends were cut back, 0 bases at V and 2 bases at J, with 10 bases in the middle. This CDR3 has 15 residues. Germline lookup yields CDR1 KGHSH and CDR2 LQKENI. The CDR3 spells CASSPPGTLNYGYTF. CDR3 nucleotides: TGTGCCAGCTCACCACCGGGGACCTTGAACTATGGCTACACCTTC.

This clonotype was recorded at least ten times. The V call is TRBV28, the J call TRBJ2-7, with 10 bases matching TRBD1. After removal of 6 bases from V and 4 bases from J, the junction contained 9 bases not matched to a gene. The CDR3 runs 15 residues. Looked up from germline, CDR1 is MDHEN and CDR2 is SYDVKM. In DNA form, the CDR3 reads TGTGCCAGCAGCATACCGGGACAGGGGATATACGAGCAGTACTTC. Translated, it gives CASSIPGQGIYEQYF. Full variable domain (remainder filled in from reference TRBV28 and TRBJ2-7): DVKVTQSSRYLVKRTGEKVFLECVQDMDHENMFWYRQDPGLGLRLIYFSYDVKMKEKGDIPEGYSVSREKKERFSLILESASTNQTSMYLCASSIPGQGIYEQYFGPGTRLTVT.

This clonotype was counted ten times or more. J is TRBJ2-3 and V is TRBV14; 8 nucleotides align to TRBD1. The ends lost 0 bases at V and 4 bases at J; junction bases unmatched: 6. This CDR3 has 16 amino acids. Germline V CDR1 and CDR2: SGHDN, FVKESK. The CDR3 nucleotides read TGTGCCAGCAGCCAAGATGGGTCAGGGGGCGCAGATACGCAGTATTTT. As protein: CASSQDGSGGADTQYF. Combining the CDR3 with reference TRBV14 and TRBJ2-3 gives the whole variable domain EAGVTQFPSHSVIEKGQTVTLRCDPISGHDNLYWYRRVMGKEIKFLLHFVKESKQDESGMPNNRFLAERTGGTYSTLKVQPAELEDSGVYFCASSQDGSGGADTQYFGPGTRLTVL.

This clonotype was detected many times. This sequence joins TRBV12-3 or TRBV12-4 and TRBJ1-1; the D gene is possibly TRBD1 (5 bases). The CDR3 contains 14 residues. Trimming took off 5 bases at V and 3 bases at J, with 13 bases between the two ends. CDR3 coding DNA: TGTGCCAGCAGTCTTCAGGGAGGGGACACTGAAGCTTTCTTT. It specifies CASSLQGGDTEAFF.

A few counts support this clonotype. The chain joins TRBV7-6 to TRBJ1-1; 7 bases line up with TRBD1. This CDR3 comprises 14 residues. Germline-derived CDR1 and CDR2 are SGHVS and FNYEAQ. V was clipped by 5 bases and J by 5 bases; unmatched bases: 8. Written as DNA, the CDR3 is TGTGCCAGCAGCCCCCAGGGGGGTAGGACTGAAGCTTTCTTT. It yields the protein CASSPQGGRTEAFF.